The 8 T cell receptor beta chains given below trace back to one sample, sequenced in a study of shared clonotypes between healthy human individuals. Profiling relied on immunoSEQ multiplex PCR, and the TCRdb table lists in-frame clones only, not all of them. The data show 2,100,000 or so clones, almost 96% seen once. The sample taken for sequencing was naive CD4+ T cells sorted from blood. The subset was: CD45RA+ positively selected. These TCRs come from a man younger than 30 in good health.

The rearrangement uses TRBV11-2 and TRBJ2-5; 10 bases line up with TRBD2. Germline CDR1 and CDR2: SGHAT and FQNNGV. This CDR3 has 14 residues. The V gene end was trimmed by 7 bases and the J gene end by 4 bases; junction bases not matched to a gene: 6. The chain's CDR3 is CASNPSGSIETQYF. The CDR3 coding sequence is TGTGCCAGCAACCCTAGCGGGAGTATAGAGACCCAGTACTTC.

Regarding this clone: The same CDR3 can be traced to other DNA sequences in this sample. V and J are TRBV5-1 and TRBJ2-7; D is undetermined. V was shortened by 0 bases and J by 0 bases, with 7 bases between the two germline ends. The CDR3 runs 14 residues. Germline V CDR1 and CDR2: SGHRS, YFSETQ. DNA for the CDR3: TGCGCCAGCAGCTTGGATCCGGTCTCCTACGAGCAGTACTTC. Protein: CASSLDPVSYEQYF.

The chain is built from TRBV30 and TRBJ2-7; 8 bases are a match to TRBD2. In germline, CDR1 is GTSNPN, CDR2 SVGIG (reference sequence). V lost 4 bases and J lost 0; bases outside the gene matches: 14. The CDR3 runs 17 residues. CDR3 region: CAWMSAAGDPSSYEQYF. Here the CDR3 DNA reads TGTGCCTGGATGTCAGCAGCGGGGGACCCGAGCTCCTACGAGCAGTACTTC.

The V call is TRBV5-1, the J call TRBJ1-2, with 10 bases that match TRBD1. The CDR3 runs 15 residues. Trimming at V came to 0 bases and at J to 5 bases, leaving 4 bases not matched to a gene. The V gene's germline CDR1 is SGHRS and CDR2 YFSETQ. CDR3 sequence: CASSLEGQGEYGYTF. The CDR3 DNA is TGCGCCAGCAGCTTGGAAGGACAGGGGGAGTATGGCTACACCTTC.

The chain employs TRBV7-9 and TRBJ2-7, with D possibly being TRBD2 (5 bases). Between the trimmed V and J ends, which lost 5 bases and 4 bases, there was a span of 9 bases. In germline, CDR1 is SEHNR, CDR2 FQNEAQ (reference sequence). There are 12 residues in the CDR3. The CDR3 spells CASSDEGYEQYF. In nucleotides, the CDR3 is TGTGCCAGCAGCGATGAGGGATACGAGCAGTACTTC. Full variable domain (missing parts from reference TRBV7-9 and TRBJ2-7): DTGVSQNPRHKITKRGQNVTFRCDPISEHNRLYWYRQTLGQGPEFLTYFQNEAQLEKSRLLSDRFSAERPKGSFSTLEIQRTEQGDSAMYLCASSDEGYEQYFGPGTRLTVT.

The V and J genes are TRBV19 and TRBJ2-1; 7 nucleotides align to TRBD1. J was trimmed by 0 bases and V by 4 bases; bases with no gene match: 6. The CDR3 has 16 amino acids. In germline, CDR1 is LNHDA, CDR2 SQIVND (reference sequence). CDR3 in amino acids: CASSSPTGLSYNEQFF. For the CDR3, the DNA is TGTGCCAGTAGTAGCCCGACAGGGCTCTCCTACAATGAGCAGTTCTTC.

CDR3 sequence (DNA): TGTGCCTGGAGTGTCGGGTCGGAACAGCCCCAGCATTTT. This gives the protein CAWSVGSEQPQHF. V and J are TRBV30 and TRBJ1-5; D unclear. Per germline, CDR1 GTSNPN and CDR2 SVGIG (reference sequence). This CDR3 contains 13 residues. Trimming cost V 0 bases and J 7 bases, with 10 bases left between them. The whole variable domain, remainder taken from reference TRBV30 and TRBJ1-5, is SQTIHQWPATLVQPVGSPLSLECTVEGTSNPNLYWYRQAAGRGLQLLFYSVGIGQISSEVPQNLSASRPQDRQFILSSKKLLLSDSGFYLCAWSVGSEQPQHFGDGTRLSIL.

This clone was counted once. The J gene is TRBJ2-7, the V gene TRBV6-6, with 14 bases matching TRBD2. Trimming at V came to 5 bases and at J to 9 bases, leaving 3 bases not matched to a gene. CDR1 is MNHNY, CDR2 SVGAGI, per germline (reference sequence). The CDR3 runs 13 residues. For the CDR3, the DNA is TGTGCCAGCAGTCAGGGACTAGCGGGAGTGCAGTACTTC. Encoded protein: CASSQGLAGVQYF.